This T cell receptor beta chain was captured by sequencing in a study of T cell responses to AZD1222 COVID-19 vaccine. Sequenced by immunoSEQ multiplex PCR; TCRdb stores in-frame clones only, minus some. The sample holds 150,000 or so clones; 90% are singletons and the top ten take approximately 6.2%. Per the germline V gene, CDR1 is SGHVS and CDR2 is FNYEAQ. V lost 4 bases, J lost 8 bases, and 2 bases stayed unmatched. The CDR3 has 12 amino acids. The sample consisted of peripheral blood, taken 28 days after the second AZD1222 dose. The source is an adult who received the AZD1222 COVID-19 vaccine. The J gene is TRBJ2-1, the V gene TRBV7-6; TRBD1 agrees at 7 bases. As DNA, the CDR3 is TGTGCCAGCAGCTCTAGGGGGCATGAGCAGTTCTTC. Translation: CASSSRGHEQFF.